The present TCR beta chain was sequenced within a study of T cells in Graves' hyperthyroidism and ophthalmopathy. The table lists this clonotype with many counts. Researchers took RNA transcripts and amplified the TCR beta CDR3 regions from them. Researchers ran a first-round RT-PCR on the TCR CDR3 using the HTBI primer set. From the multiplex PCR reads, TCRdb called clonotypes with MiXCR, one entry per CDR3 protein. The sample shows under 250,000 distinct CDR3 sequences, 17% of them seen only once. This CDR3 region has 14 residues. Germline V gene sequence: CDR1 MDHEN, CDR2 SYDVKM. The germline V and J ends were trimmed by 6 bases and 0 bases, with 11 bases remaining between them. The study based diagnoses on clinical symptoms, serum thyroxine and TRAb, thyroid ultrasound and orbital computed tomography.

Sequenced input: blood. This sequence was found in a man aged 50-60 years with Graves' hyperthyroidism. The rearrangement links TRBV28 to TRBJ1-1; a weak D match, TRBD1 (5 bases). The CDR3, as DNA: TGTGCCAGCAGCCCCAGGGCCTTGAACACTGAAGCTTTCTTT. The encoded protein is CASSPRALNTEAFF.